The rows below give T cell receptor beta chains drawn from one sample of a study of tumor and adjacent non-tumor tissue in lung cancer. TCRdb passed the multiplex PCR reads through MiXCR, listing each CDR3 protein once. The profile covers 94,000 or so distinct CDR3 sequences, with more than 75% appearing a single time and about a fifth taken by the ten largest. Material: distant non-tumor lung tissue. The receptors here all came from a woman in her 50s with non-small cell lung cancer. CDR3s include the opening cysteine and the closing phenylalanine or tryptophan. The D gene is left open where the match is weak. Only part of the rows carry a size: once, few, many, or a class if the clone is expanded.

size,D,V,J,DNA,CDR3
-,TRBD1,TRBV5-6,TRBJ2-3,TGTGCCAGCAGCTTTGACAGGGACACAGATACGCGGTATTTT,CASSFDRDTDTRYF
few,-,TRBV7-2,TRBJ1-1,TGTGCCAGCAGCTTGGGTGGGGGAGGACCTGAAGCTTTCTTT,CASSLGGGGPEAFF
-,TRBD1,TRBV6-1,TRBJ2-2,TGTCCCAGCAGTGAAATAGAGGGGGCTGTCGGGGAGCTGTTTTTT,CPSSEIEGAVGELFF
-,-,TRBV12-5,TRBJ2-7,TGTGCTAGCTCCCCGGGTGATAGCTCCTACGAGCAGTACTTC,CASSPGDSSYEQYF
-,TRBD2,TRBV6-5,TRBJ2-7,TGTGCCAGCAGTTACTCCCCCTCGACTAGCGGTTACGAGCACTACTTC,CASSYSPSTSGYEHYF
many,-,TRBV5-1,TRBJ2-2,TGCGCCAGCAGCTTGGTGGCGAGCGGGTCCACCGGGGAGCTGTTTTTT,CASSLVASGSTGELFF
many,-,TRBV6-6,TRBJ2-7,TGTGCCAGCTCTCTGGATCCATCCTACGAGCAGTACTTC,CASSLDPSYEQYF
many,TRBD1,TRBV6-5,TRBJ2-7,TGTGCCAGCAGTTCGACAGGGGCCTGGAAGTACTTC,CASSSTGAWKYF
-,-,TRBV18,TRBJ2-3,TGTGCCAGCTCACGGAACACCCGCACAGATACGCAGTATTTT,CASSRNTRTDTQYF
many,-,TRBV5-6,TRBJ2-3,TGTGCCAGCAACCCGACTAGCACAGATACGCAGTATTTT,CASNPTSTDTQYF
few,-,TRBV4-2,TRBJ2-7,TGTGCCAGCAGCCGTGCAGTAGAGGCGGTCCCTTACGAGCGGTACTTC,CASSRAVEAVPYERYF
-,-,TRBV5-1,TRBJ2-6,TGCGCCAGCAGTACAGGCGGCATCTCTGGGGCCAACGTTCTGATTTTC,CASSTGGISGANVLIF
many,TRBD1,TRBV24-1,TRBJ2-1,TGTGCCACCAGTGATATGACAGGGGGCAAGTATGAGCAGTTCTTC,CATSDMTGGKYEQFF
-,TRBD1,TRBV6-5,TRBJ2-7,TGTATCAGCAGTTACAACAGGGGGTACGAGCAGTACTTC,CISSYNRGYEQYF
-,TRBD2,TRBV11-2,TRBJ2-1,TGTGCCAGCAGCTCAGTAGCGGGAGAATGGTATGAGCAGTTCTTC,CASSSVAGEWYEQFF
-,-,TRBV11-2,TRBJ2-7,TGTGCCAGCAGCTTAGTTTGTGACAGCTACGAGCAGAACTTC,CASSLVCDSYEQNF
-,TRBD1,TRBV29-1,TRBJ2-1,TGCAGCGTTGAATGGGGAGACAGGGTGGTGCCCTGCAATGAGCAGTTCTTC,CSVEWGDRVVPCNEQFF
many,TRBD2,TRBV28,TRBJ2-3,TGTGCCAGCAGTTTGGAGGGGACTAGCGGGAGCTATACGCAGTATTTT,CASSLEGTSGSYTQYF
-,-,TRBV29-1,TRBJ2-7,TGCAGCGTTGGGGAGACTACCTGGTACGAGCTGTACTTC,CSVGETTWYELYF
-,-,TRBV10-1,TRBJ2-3,TGTGCCAGCAGTGAGGTGGGGAACACAGGTACGCAGTATTTT,CASSEVGNTGTQYF
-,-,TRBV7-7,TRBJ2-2,TGTGCTAGCAGCCCACTCGGCCCCGGCATCGGGGAGCTGTTTTTT,CASSPLGPGIGELFF
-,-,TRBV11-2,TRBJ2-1,TGTGCCAGCAGCCTAGGGCATCTAGAGGTATCCTACAATGAGCAGTTCTTC,CASSLGHLEVSYNEQFF
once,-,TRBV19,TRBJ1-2,TGTGCCAGTGGAGGTGGCTATGGCTACATCTTC,CASGGGYGYIF